What follows are 3 T cell receptor beta chains derived from one specimen sequenced in a study of T-cell reconstitution after alpha-beta-depleted transplantation in children. Preparing the TCRbeta library involved the use of unique molecular identifiers. Using its own MiXCR run on the PCR reads, TCRdb lists one record per CDR3 protein. The sample includes some 240,000 distinct CDR3 sequences, approximately 9.7% seen only once; the top ten take approximately 5%. The specimen was PBMCs from the stem cell graft donor, collected from the stem cell graft. All receptors come from a human donor who donated a stem cell graft to a child with SCID.

There are many counts of this clonotype. The chain uses TRBV5-1 and TRBJ1-1, with D perhaps matching TRBD1 (5 bases). Germline lookup yields CDR1 SGHRS and CDR2 YFSETQ. The CDR3 consists of 15 residues. V lost 0 bases, J lost 1 base, and 10 bases lay in between. CDR3 residues: CASSLAGTENTEAFF. DNA of the CDR3: TGCGCCAGCAGCTTGGCCGGGACGGAGAACACTGAAGCTTTCTTT.

In the case of this clonotype: This may come from a read error, since a much larger clone is one base off. The V and J genes are TRBV2 and TRBJ1-5, with D maybe TRBD1 (5 bases). The germline CDR1 and CDR2 sequences are SNHLY and FYNNEI. The CDR3 loop spans 13 amino acids. V was pared by 7 bases and J by 4 bases, with 11 bases between. In nucleotides, the CDR3 is TGTGCCAGCACGGAAGACAGTAATCAGCCCCAGCATTTT. This translates into CASTEDSNQPQHF.

Ten or more counts support this clonotype. This chain links TRBV5-6 with TRBJ1-2; 7 bases are shared with TRBD1. The V gene's germline CDR1 is SGHDT and CDR2 YYEEEE. This CDR3 comprises 16 residues. The J segment lost 0 bases and the V segment lost 0 bases, leaving 5 bases of the junction unmatched. This CDR3 is CASSLDRGSANYGYTF. The CDR3 bases are TGTGCCAGCAGCTTGGACAGGGGATCGGCTAACTATGGCTACACCTTC.